Presented here are 17 T cell receptor beta chains from one specimen sequenced in a study of early T cells in non-severe SARS-CoV-2 infection. TCRdb fed the 5' RACE reads into MiXCR, producing one record per CDR3 protein. The sample includes tens of thousands of distinct CDR3 sequences, 13% of them seen just once. The sequenced sample was whole blood. Source of these receptors: an adult who was a healthcare worker with PCR-confirmed SARS-CoV-2 infection or an uninfected control (not recorded which).

The V and J genes are TRBV2 and TRBJ1-4, with D hard to call. This CDR3 contains 14 residues. The V gene lost 7 bases and the J gene lost 7 bases, with 16 bases spanning the gap. Germline lookup yields CDR1 SNHLY and CDR2 FYNNEI. The DNA of the CDR3 is TGTGCCAGCACACCCGGCTCCGTACTTGAAAAACTGTTTTTT. The encoded protein is CASTPGSVLEKLFF. Full variable domain (rest looked up from reference TRBV2 and TRBJ1-4): EPEVTQTPSHQVTQMGQEVILRCVPISNHLYFYWYRQILGQKVEFLVSFYNNEISEKSEIFDDQFSVERPDGSNFTLKIRSTKLEDSAMYFCASTPGSVLEKLFFGSGTQLSVL.

This clonotype was observed many times. The CDR3 spells CSARDRGYEQYF. The CDR3 DNA sequence: TGCAGCGCCCGGGACAGAGGCTACGAGCAGTACTTC. The chain has TRBV29-1 and TRBJ2-7; 7 positions match TRBD1. The CDR3 consists of 12 residues. The V gene end was trimmed by 7 bases and the J gene end by 3 bases; junction bases not matched to a gene: 6. Per germline, CDR1 SQVTM and CDR2 ANQGSEA.

This clonotype was counted at least ten times. The V call is TRBV28, the J call TRBJ2-1; unclear D gene. Germline-derived CDR1 and CDR2 are MDHEN and SYDVKM. V was cut by 2 bases and J by 4 bases, with 12 bases left in between. The CDR3 runs to 15 residues. In DNA form, the CDR3 reads TGTGCCAGCAGTTTAACGGACCCTTCGTACAATGAGCAGTTCTTC. It codes for CASSLTDPSYNEQFF.

This clonotype was counted only a few times. The chain recombines TRBV4-1 with TRBJ2-1; D unclear. CDR1 and CDR2 from the germline V gene are MGHRA and YSYEKL. This CDR3 has 13 amino acids. V was pared by 1 base and J by 6 bases, with 7 bases between. The CDR3 is CASSQVGSNEQFF. As DNA, the CDR3 is TGCGCCAGCAGCCAAGTTGGCAGCAATGAGCAGTTCTTC.

The chain carries TRBV29-1 and TRBJ1-1; D gene uncertain. There are 13 residues in the CDR3. Germline V lookup: CDR1 SQVTM, CDR2 ANQGSEA. V was pared by 6 bases and J by 0 bases, with 11 bases between. CDR3 sequence: CSVHSLMNTEAFF. CDR3 DNA sequence: TGCAGCGTACACAGCCTCATGAACACTGAAGCTTTCTTT.

In this sample, this clonotype turned up a few times. The chain links TRBV29-1 to TRBJ1-4; 9 positions match TRBD1. CDR1 and CDR2 from the germline V gene are SQVTM and ANQGSEA. V dropped 6 bases and J dropped 10; count of bases not matched to a gene: 6. CDR3 size: 12 residues. CDR3: CSVGQGDGKLFF. DNA of the CDR3: TGCAGCGTGGGACAGGGAGACGGAAAACTGTTTTTT.

This clonotype was detected many times. This sequence joins TRBV7-2 and TRBJ2-5; D may match TRBD1 or TRBD2 (5 bases each). Germline lookup yields CDR1 SGHTA and CDR2 FQGNSA. CDR3 size: 16 residues. Trimming pared 7 bases from V and 4 bases from J, leaving 22 bases between. The CDR3 DNA is TGTGCCAGCATGCCCTCGAGTAGCGCTGGGGCAGAGACCCAGTACTTC. Protein product: CASMPSSSAGAETQYF.

This clonotype has a count of ten or more. CDR3 residues: CASSYQNRVGTTEAFF. The CDR3 region has the DNA TGTGCCAGCAGTTACCAGAACAGGGTGGGGACCACTGAAGCTTTCTTT. The rearrangement uses TRBV6-5 and TRBJ1-1, with D perhaps matching TRBD1 (6 bases). The V gene's germline CDR1 is MNHEY and CDR2 SVGAGI. The ends were cut back, 2 bases at V and 4 bases at J, with 17 bases in the middle. The CDR3 has 16 amino acids.

The chain has TRBV6-2 or TRBV6-3 and TRBJ2-2; TRBD1 might be the D (5 bases). In germline, CDR1 is MNHEY, CDR2 SVGEGT. The CDR3 has 15 residues. Between the trimmed V and J ends, which lost 6 bases and 7 bases, there was a span of 18 bases. The CDR3 nucleotides are TGTGCCAGCAGCTGGACATTCGGTCTTGGCGGGGAGCTGTTTTTT. It yields the protein CASSWTFGLGGELFF.

This chain joins TRBV5-1 and TRBJ1-6; TRBD1 is a possible D gene (6 bases). Trimming left V 6 bases short and J 6 bases short, with 13 bases between. This CDR3 comprises 14 residues. Germline V gene sequence: CDR1 SGHRS, CDR2 YFSETQ. The CDR3 region is CASKAGEVNSPLHF. CDR3 nucleotide sequence: TGCGCCAGCAAGGCAGGGGAGGTTAATTCACCCCTCCACTTT.

This clonotype occurred many times. This rearrangement joins TRBV28 to TRBJ1-5, with D unclear. V was clipped by 6 bases and J by 4 bases, with 16 bases between them. Looked up from germline, CDR1 is MDHEN and CDR2 is SYDVKM. The CDR3 totals 15 residues. The CDR3 region is CASRLNYAPNQPQHF. CDR3 nucleotides: TGTGCCAGCAGGCTTAACTATGCCCCTAATCAGCCCCAGCATTTT.

This clonotype was picked up many times. The chain employs TRBV20-1 and TRBJ1-5, with 12 positions matching TRBD1. Germline CDR1 DFQATT, CDR2 SNEGSKA (reference sequence). The CDR3 length is 14 residues. The V gene end was trimmed by 6 bases and the J gene end by 4 bases; junction bases not matched to a gene: 4. The DNA of the CDR3 is TGCAGTGCGTGGGGACAGGGGGCGAATCAGCCCCAGCATTTT. Protein: CSAWGQGANQPQHF.

V and J are TRBV18 and TRBJ1-6; D uncertain. V dropped 5 bases and J dropped 10 bases, with 12 bases sitting between them. From germline, CDR1 is KGHSH and CDR2 LQKENI. This CDR3 is 13 amino acids long. CDR3 region: CASSAARNSPLHF. For the CDR3, the DNA is TGTGCCAGCTCAGCCGCGCGTAACTCACCCCTCCACTTT.

This clonotype showed up many times. The gene calls are TRBV5-1 and TRBJ2-1; unclear D gene. The CDR3 contains 11 residues. V lost 2 bases and J lost 4, with 1 base in between. CDR1 SGHRS and CDR2 YFSETQ come from the germline V gene. The CDR3 protein is CASSLYNEQFF. DNA for the CDR3: TGCGCCAGCAGCTTATACAATGAGCAGTTCTTC.

The V and J genes are TRBV2 and TRBJ2-3; D is ambiguous. V was trimmed by 5 bases and J by 2 bases, leaving 5 bases between them. The CDR3 length is 12 residues. Germline loops: CDR1 SNHLY, CDR2 FYNNEI. The CDR3 DNA follows: TGTGCCAGCAGTACTCACACAGATACGCAGTATTTT. Amino acids: CASSTHTDTQYF. Looking up the rest from reference TRBV2 and TRBJ2-3 gives the full variable domain: EPEVTQTPSHQVTQMGQEVILRCVPISNHLYFYWYRQILGQKVEFLVSFYNNEISEKSEIFDDQFSVERPDGSNFTLKIRSTKLEDSAMYFCASSTHTDTQYFGPGTRLTVL.

This clonotype was recorded many times. The V call is TRBV28, the J call TRBJ2-5; 7 bases line up with TRBD2. This CDR3 is 16 amino acids long. Trimming at V came to 5 bases and at J to 5 bases, leaving 14 bases not matched to a gene. Germline CDR1 reads MDHEN; CDR2 reads SYDVKM. The CDR3, as DNA: TGTGCCAGCAGTACCATTAGCGGGTCCTCTTGGGAGACCCAGTACTTC. Protein product: CASSTISGSSWETQYF.

This clonotype was observed a few times. This rearrangement joins TRBV18 to TRBJ1-1; D unresolved. This CDR3 has 13 amino acids. CDR1 is KGHSH, CDR2 LQKENI, per germline. Trimming stripped 1 base from V and 4 bases from J, with 7 bases between. Here the CDR3 reads CASSPLTPTEAFF. The CDR3 DNA follows: TGTGCCAGCTCACCACTTACCCCCACTGAAGCTTTCTTT.